These 30 T cell receptor beta chains were all obtained from the same sample, sequenced in a study of patients and donors after allogeneic stem cell transplantation. TCRdb re-derived calls from the RT-PCR reads in MiXCR, one entry per CDR3 protein. Here the sample spans roughly 940,000 distinct CDR3 sequences, more than 15% being singletons. Sequencing input: blood, either unsorted or a sorted T cell fraction (not recorded which). The receptors come from a human donor who was either an allogeneic HSCT recipient or a stem cell or donor lymphocyte infusion donor (not recorded which). It is not recorded whose cells these are; they may come from a transplant donor.

This clonotype occurred many times. The chain joins TRBV20-1 to TRBJ2-7; D remains ambiguous. The germline V gene has CDR1 DFQATT and CDR2 SNEGSKA (reference sequence). Trimming pared 3 bases from V and 4 bases from J, leaving 10 bases between. The CDR3 sequence is 12 residues long. This CDR3 is CSARGRGYEQYF. The CDR3 nucleotides read TGCAGTGCTAGGGGCCGAGGATACGAGCAGTACTTC.

This clonotype was seen more than once but under ten times. CDR3 DNA: TGTGCCAGCAGCGTATCGGCGGGAGGCTACACCTTC. Translation gives CASSVSAGGYTF. This chain connects TRBV9 to TRBJ1-2; D gene unclear. Germline V gene sequence: CDR1 SGDLS, CDR2 YYNGEE. There are 12 residues in the CDR3. V was trimmed by 1 base and J by 8 bases, leaving 9 bases between them. Together with reference TRBV9 and TRBJ1-2, the CDR3 gives the full variable domain: DSGVTQTPKHLITATGQRVTLRCSPRSGDLSVYWYQQSLDQGLQFLIQYYNGEERAKGNILERFSAQQFPDLHSELNLSSLELGDSALYFCASSVSAGGYTFGSGTRLTVV.

This clonotype was picked up a small number of times. The CDR3 coding sequence is TGTGCCAGCAGTTTCAGGGCTAGCGGTTACTACGAGCAGTACTTC. Translating it yields CASSFRASGYYEQYF. The chain joins TRBV12-3 or TRBV12-4 to TRBJ2-7; the match to TRBD2 covers 7 bases. The V segment lost 3 bases and the J segment 3 bases; nucleotides outside the gene matches: 8. The CDR3 is made up of 15 amino acids.

A few counts support this clonotype. The rearrangement links TRBV12-3 or TRBV12-4 to TRBJ1-3; no reliable D call. V shed 4 bases and J shed 0 bases, with 13 bases lying between them. CDR3 size: 16 residues. The CDR3 is CASSYSTESSGNTIYF. CDR3 DNA: TGTGCCAGCAGTTATTCGACGGAGAGCTCTGGAAACACCATATATTTT.

At least ten counts were recorded for this clonotype. The gene calls are TRBV6-1 and TRBJ2-2; TRBD1 matches at 7 bases. The CDR3 consists of 16 residues. Germline assignment: CDR1 MNHNS and CDR2 SASEGT. The V segment lost 8 bases and the J segment 3 bases; nucleotides outside the gene matches: 12. The CDR3 DNA is TGTGCCAGCTCTGGTGCCGGGACAGTGGACACCGGGGAGCTGTTTTTT. Residues: CASSGAGTVDTGELFF.

This clonotype showed up just a few times. The chain carries TRBV7-9 and TRBJ2-1, with D unclear. CDR3 length equals 15 residues. The germline CDR1 and CDR2 sequences are SEHNR and FQNEAQ (reference sequence). Trimming removed 5 bases at V and 0 bases at J, with 11 bases between. The CDR3 coding sequence is TGTGCCAGCAGCCCCCTCCGGAGCTCCTACAATGAGCAGTTCTTC. The encoded protein is CASSPLRSSYNEQFF.

The chain has TRBV11-2 and TRBJ2-6; D is uncertain. The V end was cut by 1 base, the J end by 4 bases, with 8 bases between. Germline V lookup: CDR1 SGHAT, CDR2 FQNNGV. The CDR3 loop spans 15 amino acids. CDR3 nucleotides: TGTGCCAGCAGCTTAGGAACACTCGGGGCCAACGTCCTGACTTTC. As protein: CASSLGTLGANVLTF.

This clonotype turned up a few times. The V and J genes are TRBV6-5 and TRBJ1-5, with 7 nucleotides matching TRBD1. This CDR3 is 11 amino acids long. Trimming cost V 2 bases and J 13 bases; bases outside gene matches: 2. Germline CDR1 reads MNHEY; CDR2 reads SVGAGI. CDR3 in amino acids: CASSYKGQQHF. The CDR3 DNA sequence: TGTGCCAGCAGTTACAAGGGACAGCAGCATTTT.

This clonotype was counted a few times. The V and J genes are TRBV14 and TRBJ1-4; D is perhaps TRBD1 (5 bases). This CDR3 contains 16 residues. The V end was cut by 3 bases, the J end by 4 bases, with 15 bases between. The germline V gene encodes CDR1 SGHDN and CDR2 FVKESK. The CDR3: CASSHRAGRSNEKLFF. CDR3 sequence (DNA): TGTGCCAGCAGCCATAGGGCAGGGAGGAGTAATGAAAAACTGTTTTTT.

This rearrangement joins TRBV5-1 to TRBJ1-2; possible D gene TRBD1, 6 bases. Germline lookup yields CDR1 SGHRS and CDR2 YFSETQ. V dropped 4 bases and J dropped 5 bases, with 15 bases sitting between them. CDR3 length: 14 residues. The CDR3 sequence is CASSDPGQDYGYTF. CDR3 nucleotide sequence: TGCGCCAGCAGCGACCCGGGACAAGATTATGGCTACACCTTC.

This clonotype was counted between two and nine times. V is TRBV25-1 and J is TRBJ2-7; the D gene is possibly TRBD2 (5 bases). CDR1 is MGHDK, CDR2 SYGVNS, per germline. V lost 7 bases, J lost 6 bases, and 10 bases lay in between. The CDR3 is 11 amino acids. The CDR3 DNA reads TGTGCCAGCAATGGGCGGGCCGAGCAGTACTTC. Translating gives CASNGRAEQYF.

J is TRBJ2-5 and V is TRBV5-1; 7 nucleotides align to TRBD1. The V and J ends lost 0 bases and 5 bases, in that order; junction bases with no gene match: 7. Germline lookup yields CDR1 SGHRS and CDR2 YFSETQ. This CDR3 region has 15 residues. In DNA form, the CDR3 reads TGCGCCAGCAGCTTGGCGACAGGGAAAGGGGAGACCCAGTACTTC. Protein sequence: CASSLATGKGETQYF.

V usage is TRBV10-3 and J usage is TRBJ1-1, with TRBD1 identical over 7 bases. V shed 6 bases, J shed 0 bases, and the junction held 4 bases outside the gene matches. This CDR3 has 14 amino acids. From germline, CDR1 is ENHRY and CDR2 SYGVKD. CDR3 coding DNA: TGTGCCATCAGGGACAGGCCCATGAACACTGAAGCTTTCTTT. Protein sequence: CAIRDRPMNTEAFF.

This chain joins TRBV12-3 or TRBV12-4 and TRBJ2-1, with 10 bases lining up with TRBD2. This CDR3 has 14 amino acids. J lost 8 bases, V lost 6 bases, and 7 bases had no gene match. For the CDR3, the DNA is TGTGCCAGCAGCCTAGCGGGAGTCTTTTATGAGCAGTTCTTC. It translates to CASSLAGVFYEQFF.

This clonotype came up once. The chain links TRBV7-3 to TRBJ2-1, with D possibly TRBD2 on 6 matching bases. Germline assignment: CDR1 SGHTA and CDR2 FQGTGA. The ends were cut back, 2 bases at V and 6 bases at J, with 14 bases in the middle. CDR3 length: 15 amino acids. CDR3 in amino acids: CASSLWAGSGNEQFF. DNA of the CDR3: TGTGCCAGCAGCTTATGGGCGGGTAGCGGCAATGAGCAGTTCTTC.

The CDR3 sequence is CASSQDKGRRTGELFF. For the CDR3, the DNA is TGCGCCAGCAGCCAAGATAAGGGGAGGCGCACCGGGGAGCTGTTTTTT. This chain connects TRBV4-3 to TRBJ2-2, with TRBD2 as a possible D gene (6 bases). CDR3 length: 16 residues. From germline, CDR1 is LGHNA and CDR2 YSLEER. The ends were cut back, 0 bases at V and 4 bases at J, with 12 bases in the middle.

The V gene is TRBV28, the J gene TRBJ2-7; D is unclear. Germline V CDR1 and CDR2: MDHEN, SYDVKM. The CDR3 loop spans 12 amino acids. Trimming removed 3 bases at V and 6 bases at J, with 9 bases between. The CDR3 bases are TGTGCCAGCAGTTTTTTGAGGATCGAGCAGTACTTC. It specifies CASSFLRIEQYF.

This clonotype was counted at least ten times. J is TRBJ2-1 and V is TRBV12-3 or TRBV12-4, with TRBD1 matching over 7 bases. The V and J ends lost 6 bases and 4 bases, in that order; junction bases with no gene match: 6. This CDR3 comprises 14 residues. The CDR3 reads CASSPDRAYNEQFF. Written as DNA, the CDR3 is TGTGCCAGCAGCCCAGACAGGGCGTACAATGAGCAGTTCTTC.

This clonotype was counted ten times or more. J is TRBJ1-2 and V is TRBV12-3 or TRBV12-4; TRBD1 matches at 8 bases. The CDR3 is 13 residues long. Unmatched junction bases numbered 4, after V lost 5 bases and J lost 5 bases. The CDR3 sequence: CASSPRTGYGYTF. For the CDR3, the DNA is TGTGCCAGCAGTCCTAGGACAGGGTATGGCTACACCTTC.

J is TRBJ1-6 and V is TRBV5-5; 9 positions match TRBD1. This CDR3 region has 15 residues. Trimming took 4 bases from V and 10 from J; bases not matched to a gene: 9. Looked up from germline, CDR1 is SGHKS and CDR2 is YYEKEE (reference sequence). The CDR3 nucleotides are TGTGCCAGCAGCCAAGGGACAGGGAGAGGATCACCCCTCCACTTT. It translates to CASSQGTGRGSPLHF.

The sample holds a few counts of this clonotype. V and J are TRBV7-2 and TRBJ2-7; possible D gene TRBD2, 5 bases. V lost 5 bases to trimming and J lost 2 bases, with 13 bases between them. Germline loops: CDR1 SGHTA, CDR2 FQGNSA. The CDR3 runs to 14 residues. The CDR3: CASSSGLPPYEQYF. DNA of the CDR3: TGTGCCAGCAGCAGTGGACTCCCCCCCTACGAGCAGTACTTC.

The chain is built from TRBV5-1 and TRBJ2-1; TRBD2 is a possible D gene (6 bases). Germline values: CDR1 SGHRS, CDR2 YFSETQ. V was clipped by 4 bases and J by 10 bases, with 18 bases between them. The CDR3 extends over 14 amino acids. The CDR3 nucleotides are TGCGCCAGCAGCCAACCCGCTGCGGGGCGAGAGCAGTTCTTC. Its protein is CASSQPAAGREQFF.

This clonotype was detected a few times. The rearrangement links TRBV6-2 or TRBV6-3 to TRBJ2-3, with D unclear. The CDR3 has 15 amino acids. The ends were cut back, 4 bases at V and 5 bases at J, with 16 bases in the middle. Germline V gene data show CDR1 as MNHEY and CDR2 as SVGEGT. CDR3 loop: CASSFGGVLGDTQYF. The CDR3 bases are TGTGCCAGCAGTTTCGGTGGGGTCCTAGGAGATACGCAGTATTTT.

In this sample, this clonotype turned up a few times. Here the CDR3 omits its conserved ending phenylalanine or tryptophan, so a read error is the likely source. It is unclear where the CDR3 begins or ends on the DNA, so no DNA is shown, and the CDR3 is as TCRdb lists it. This CDR3 reads CASSRGTSGRGSV. The chain recombines TRBV4-1 with TRBJ2-3; the table assigns TRBD2, which was not confirmed against the DNA. Germline lookup yields CDR1 MGHRA and CDR2 YSYEKL. 13 amino acids form the CDR3, both terminal residues included.

The V gene is TRBV3-1, the J gene TRBJ2-3, with D possibly being TRBD2 (6 bases). The CDR3 is 18 residues long. CDR1 is LGHDT, CDR2 YNNKEL, per germline (reference sequence). The V gene lost 4 bases and the J gene lost 1 base, with 21 bases spanning the gap. DNA for the CDR3: TGTGCCAGCAGCCCCAAACTTCGACCCGGCGGGGGCACAGATACGCAGTATTTT. Its protein product is CASSPKLRPGGGTDTQYF.

This clonotype was detected ten times or more. V usage is TRBV4-1 and J usage is TRBJ2-5; possible D gene TRBD2, 6 bases. CDR1 is MGHRA and CDR2 is YSYEKL in the germline V gene. This CDR3 spans 15 amino acids. Trimming stripped 6 bases from V and 1 base from J, with 15 bases between. The chain's CDR3 is CASRGGPNFQETQYF. The CDR3 nucleotides read TGCGCCAGCAGGGGGGGACCCAACTTCCAAGAGACCCAGTACTTC.

This clonotype was seen a few times. This sequence joins TRBV13 and TRBJ2-1; possibly TRBD2 for D (5 bases). Trimming took off 5 bases at V and 8 bases at J, with 13 bases between the two ends. Per germline, CDR1 PRHDT and CDR2 FYEKMQ (reference sequence). The CDR3 is 13 residues long. CDR3 protein: CASSPPLRDEQFF. In DNA, the CDR3 is TGTGCCAGCAGCCCCCCCTTGAGGGATGAGCAGTTCTTC. The full variable domain, with the rest looked up from reference TRBV13 and TRBJ2-1, is AAGVIQSPRHLIKEKRETATLKCYPIPRHDTVYWYQQGPGQDPQFLISFYEKMQSDKGSIPDRFSAQQFSDYHSELNMSSLELGDSALYFCASSPPLRDEQFFGPGTRLTVL.

In this sample, this clonotype turned up a few times. The chain carries TRBV10-3 and TRBJ2-1; 11 bases line up with TRBD2. The ends lost 8 bases at V and 5 bases at J; junction bases unmatched: 2. There are 13 residues in the CDR3. Germline loops: CDR1 ENHRY, CDR2 SYGVKD. The CDR3 DNA reads TGTGCCATCGCGGGACTAGCGGACAATGAGCAGTTCTTC. Translated: CAIAGLADNEQFF.

This clonotype has a handful of counts. The CDR3 DNA follows: TGTGCCAGCAGCGTAGGGTCGACAGCGTCTAATGAAAAACTGTTTTTT. Its protein product is CASSVGSTASNEKLFF. V is TRBV9 and J is TRBJ1-4, with D perhaps TRBD1 (5 bases). This CDR3 spans 16 amino acids. Trimming removed 0 bases from V and 3 bases from J, with 12 bases in between. Per germline, CDR1 SGDLS and CDR2 YYNGEE.

Here the CDR3 reads CASSGDSVHKVLDTQYF. CDR3 sequence (DNA): TGTGCCAGCAGCGGAGATAGCGTACATAAAGTTTTAGATACGCAGTATTTT. This sequence joins TRBV28 and TRBJ2-3, with D maybe TRBD2 (5 bases). Germline CDR1 reads MDHEN; CDR2 reads SYDVKM. V lost 6 bases, J lost 5 bases, and 24 bases lay in between. This CDR3 spans 17 amino acids.